This T cell receptor (beta chain) came from a study of blood T cell repertoires in COVID-19. Background on the study: Collection of acute and convalescent COVID-19 samples took place in the United States, Italy and Spain.

Germline CDR1 reads SGHDN; CDR2 reads FVKESK. Trimming took 1 base from V and 12 from J, leaving 18 bases between them. The CDR3 covers 14 residues. Original methodology: For nucleated cells, counts were estimated from reference gene primer amplification. Sequencing used immunoSEQ multiplex PCR; TCRdb keeps in-frame clones, though not all of them. V, J and clone size reflect that table, while D and trimming were determined from the DNA. The data show tens of thousands of clones, approximately 91% seen once. This clone was recorded once. This rearrangement joins TRBV14 to TRBJ1-2, with D perhaps matching TRBD1 (6 bases). Sequencing input: peripheral blood. The receptor was isolated from a man in his 70s with acute or convalescent COVID-19. The CDR3 sequence is CASSQGGHPIADTF. CDR3 sequence (DNA): TGTGCCAGCAGCCAAGGGGGACACCCCATTGCGGACACCTTC.